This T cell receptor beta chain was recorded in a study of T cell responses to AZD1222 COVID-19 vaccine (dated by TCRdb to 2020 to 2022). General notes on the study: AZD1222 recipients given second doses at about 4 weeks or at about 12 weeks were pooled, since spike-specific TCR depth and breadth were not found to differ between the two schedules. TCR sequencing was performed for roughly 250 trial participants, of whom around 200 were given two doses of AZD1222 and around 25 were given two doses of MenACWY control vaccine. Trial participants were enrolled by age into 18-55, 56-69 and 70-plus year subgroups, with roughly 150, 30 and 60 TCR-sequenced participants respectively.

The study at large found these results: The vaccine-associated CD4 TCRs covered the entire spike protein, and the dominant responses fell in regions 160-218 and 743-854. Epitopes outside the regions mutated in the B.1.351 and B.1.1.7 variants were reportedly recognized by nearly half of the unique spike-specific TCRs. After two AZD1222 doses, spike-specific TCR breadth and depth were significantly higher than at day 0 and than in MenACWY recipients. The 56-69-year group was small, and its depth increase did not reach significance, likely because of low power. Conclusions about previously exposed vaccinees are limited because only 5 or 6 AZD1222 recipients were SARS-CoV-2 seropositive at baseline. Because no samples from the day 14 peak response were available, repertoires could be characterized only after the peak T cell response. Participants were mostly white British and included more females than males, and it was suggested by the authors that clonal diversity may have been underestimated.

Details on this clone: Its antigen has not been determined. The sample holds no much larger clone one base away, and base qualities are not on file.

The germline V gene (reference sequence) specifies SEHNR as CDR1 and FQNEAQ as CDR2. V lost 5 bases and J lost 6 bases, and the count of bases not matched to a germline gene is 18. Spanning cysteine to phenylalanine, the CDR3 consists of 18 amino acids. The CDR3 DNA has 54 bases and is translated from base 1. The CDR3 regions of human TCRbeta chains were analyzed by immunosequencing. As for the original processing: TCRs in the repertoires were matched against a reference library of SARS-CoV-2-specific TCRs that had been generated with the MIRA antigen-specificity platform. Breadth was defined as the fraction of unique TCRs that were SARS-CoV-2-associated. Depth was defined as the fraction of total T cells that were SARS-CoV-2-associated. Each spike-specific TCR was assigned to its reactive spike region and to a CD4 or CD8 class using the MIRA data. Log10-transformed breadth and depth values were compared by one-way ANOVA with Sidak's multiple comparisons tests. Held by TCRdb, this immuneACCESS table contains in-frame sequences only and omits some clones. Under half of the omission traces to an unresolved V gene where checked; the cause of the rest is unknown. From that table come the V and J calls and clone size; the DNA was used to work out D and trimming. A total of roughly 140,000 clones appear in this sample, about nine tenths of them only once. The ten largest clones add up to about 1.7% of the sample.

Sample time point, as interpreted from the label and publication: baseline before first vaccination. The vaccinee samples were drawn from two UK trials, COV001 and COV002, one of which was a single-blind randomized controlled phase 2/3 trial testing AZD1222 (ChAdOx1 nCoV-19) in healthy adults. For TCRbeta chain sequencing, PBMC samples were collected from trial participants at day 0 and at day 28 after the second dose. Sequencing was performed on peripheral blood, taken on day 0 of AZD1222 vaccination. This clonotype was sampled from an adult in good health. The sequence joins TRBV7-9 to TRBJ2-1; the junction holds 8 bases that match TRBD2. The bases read TGTGCCAGCAGCCCCGTAGCGGGAACGGTCGTTGGGGGCAATGAGCAGTTCTTC. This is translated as CASSPVAGTVVGGNEQFF.